The subject of this entry is one T cell receptor beta chain. Its antigen is still unknown. The record has no base qualities; no much larger clone is one base away. Whole blood was collected in K2EDTA tubes by collaborating institutions according to the institutions' own protocols. For TCRbeta analysis, collaborator samples were shipped as frozen whole blood, as isolated PBMCs, or as DNA extracted from either sample type. This sample was taken from a study of blood T cell repertoires in COVID-19 (dated by TCRdb to the early 2020s). About the investigation overall: Samples covering the acute and convalescent phases of COVID-19 were provided by collaborators in the United States, Italy and Spain. Samples were obtained from the ongoing ImmuneRACE study (first 160 participants) and from 1,000 to 1,500 subjects provided by 6 global collaborators. The repertoires were released in a freely available public database intended as a resource for research on the immune response to SARS-CoV-2. Where available, HLA class I and class II types were obtained from metadata supplied by the sample provider rather than from assay-based typing. Sample metadata almost always included a de-identified subject ID, COVID-19 status, age in years and sex. The material from the prospective study consisted of cDNA or gDNA derived from T cells, B-cell-depleted T cells, or PBMCs. Deeply sampled blood TCRbeta repertoires from subjects exposed to, actively infected with, or recovered from COVID-19 were included in the dataset.

Points the paper makes about the study in general: The quantity of clinical and demographic metadata differed by source and by participant and was supplied without curation.

TCRbeta CDR3 regions were amplified from genomic DNA by means of the immunoSEQ Assay, a bias-controlled multiplex PCR. The authors processed their data as follows. Within the assay, amplification of reference gene primers was used to estimate how many nucleated cells each sample contained. To quantify the absolute abundance of each unique TCRbeta CDR3 rearrangement, sequence reads were collapsed and filtered. For each sample, productive Simpson clonality was calculated as the square root of Simpson's diversity index over productive rearrangements. Entries here come from immuneACCESS through TCRdb and include only in-frame sequences with V and J called. Some clones fail to appear in such tables; in the studies checked, an unresolved V gene covers under half of the shortfall, and the cause of the remainder is unknown. That table gives V, J and clone size, and the DNA gave D and trimming. For this sample the table gives roughly 90,000 clones, of which approximately 86% were detected only once. The top ten hold 9.5% to 15% of the sample.

This clonotype was sampled from a human donor in a cohort sampled during active COVID-19. Specimen: peripheral blood.

This receptor has the CDR3 CASSAPTSYEQYF. DNA sequence: TGTGCCAGCAGCGCACCGACTTCCTACGAGCAGTACTTC. This chain is built from TRBV7-9 and TRBJ2-7; the D gene cannot be named for sure. Spanning cysteine to phenylalanine, the CDR3 consists of 13 amino acids. The only DNA kept is the CDR3, 39 bases in frame from the first base. CDR1 and CDR2 are drawn from the germline V gene (reference sequence): SEHNR, FQNEAQ. V and J lose 5 bases and 1 base, and a span of 9 bases separates them.